The source of this TCR beta chain is a study of monozygotic twins with inflammatory bowel disease (dated by TCRdb to 2018 to 2020). With respect to the entire study: The full study comprised 28 monozygotic twin pairs: nine German pairs (four IBD-concordant, five IBD-discordant) and 19 IBD-discordant Danish pairs. Each individual had, on average, about 151 000 unique TCRalpha sequences and 181 000 unique TCRbeta sequences available for analysis. The search for disease-associated traits relied mainly on comparing, within discordant pairs, IBD patients with their genetically identical healthy co-twins.

The library was generated by 5' RACE. Each TCR library was prepared from around 3,200 ng of total RNA. For each sample, cDNA synthesis was carried out in eight separate reactions using SMARTScribe reverse transcriptase. During cDNA synthesis, unique molecular identifiers containing a 6-nucleotide sample barcode were introduced by template switching. TCRalpha and TCRbeta cDNA was amplified in two nested PCRs of about 17 and 10 cycles, and bead purification was carried out after each PCR. Before amplification, the cDNA was treated with uracil DNA-glycosylase and purified using the QIAquick PCR purification kit. The second PCR added Illumina TruSeq-compatible adapters along with sample-specific barcodes. TapeStation and Qubit were used to check library quality and concentration, and approximately 5.5 ng of each library went into the pool. The pooled libraries were sequenced with 2 x 100 bp reads and custom sequencing primers on an Illumina HiSeq2500 single-index Rapid Run. Processing in the source paper ran as follows. MiGEC version 1.2.6 was used for UMI-based consensus assembly, which corrected PCR and sequencing errors. MiXCR version 2.1.1 was used for V(D)J alignment, clonotype assembly and CDR3 extraction. Gene usage, clonotype sharing and MAIT/NKT TCR abundance were normalised by analysing the top 1000, 10 000 and 20 000 clonotypes per sample. Diversity was computed as the inverse Simpson index with the vegan R package after downsampling to 27 000 UMIs. Statistical testing used paired Mann-Whitney U tests on the discordant twin pairs and applied Benjamini-Hochberg correction for multiple testing. TCRdb reanalyzed the reads, keeping one entry per CDR3 protein sequence and omitting DNA. In this record, the V and J calls reflect TCRdb's handling and not the investigators' own analysis. The sample table includes 330,000 or so distinct CDR3 sequences. The top ten clonotypes cover under 2.5% of the sample.

From each donor, an approximately 2.3 ml peripheral blood sample was collected into PAXgene tubes and kept at -80 degrees C. Without T cell sorting, total RNA was isolated from whole blood using the PAXgene blood miRNA kit on an automated QIAcube. Peripheral blood from monozygotic twin pairs, either concordant or discordant for inflammatory bowel disease, underwent deep TCRalpha and TCRbeta repertoire profiling that used unique molecular barcoding. For every twin pair, smoking habits were documented, and each individual was categorised as a current, former or never smoker. From a lookup of the germline V gene (reference sequence), CDR1 and CDR2 are DFQATT and SNEGSKA. The CDR3 goes from the cysteine to the phenylalanine over 15 residues. This entry has no DNA. Study-wide findings and limitations: Compared with healthy twins, IBD patients had fewer clonotypes in common with other individuals, a difference most pronounced in patients showing signs of disease activity. No difference in repertoire similarity was observed between concordant and discordant twins, possibly owing to limited statistical power. The analysis was unable to tell apart different T cell subtypes. Because patients received different immunosuppressive treatments, the repertoires may have picked up extra background noise and variability between individuals. IBD patients had lower TCRbeta repertoire diversity, measured by the inverse Simpson index, than their healthy co-twins. No single strong signal or clonotype linked to IBD turned up in the results, so the idea that one exists was not supported.

About this clonotype: Its antigen is not yet known.

This clonotype was sampled from a human donor with ulcerative colitis or Crohn's disease, or a healthy co-twin of an affected twin (not recorded which). The chain is assembled from TRBV20-1 and TRBJ1-5; TCRdb proposes TRBD1, but this gene call is untestable without DNA. The sequenced material came from blood. The CDR3 region reads CSARGRGTGNQPQHF.